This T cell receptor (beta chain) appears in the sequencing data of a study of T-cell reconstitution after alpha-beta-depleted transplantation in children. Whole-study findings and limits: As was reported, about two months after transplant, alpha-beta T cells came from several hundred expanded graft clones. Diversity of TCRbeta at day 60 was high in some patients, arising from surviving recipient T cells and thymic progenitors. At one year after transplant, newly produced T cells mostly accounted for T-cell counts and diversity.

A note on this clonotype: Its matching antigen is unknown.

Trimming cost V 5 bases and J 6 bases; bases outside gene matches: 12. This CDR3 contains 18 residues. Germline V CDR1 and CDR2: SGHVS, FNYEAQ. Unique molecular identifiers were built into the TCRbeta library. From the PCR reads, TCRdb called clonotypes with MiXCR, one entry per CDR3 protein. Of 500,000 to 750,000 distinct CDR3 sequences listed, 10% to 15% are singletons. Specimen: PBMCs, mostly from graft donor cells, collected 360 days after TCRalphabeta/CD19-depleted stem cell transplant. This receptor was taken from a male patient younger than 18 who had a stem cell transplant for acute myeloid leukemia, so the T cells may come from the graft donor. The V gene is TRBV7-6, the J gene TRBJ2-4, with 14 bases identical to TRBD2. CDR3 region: CASSPLYGTSGSRNIQYF. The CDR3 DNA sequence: TGTGCCAGCAGCCCCCTCTATGGGACTAGCGGGAGCAGAAACATTCAGTACTTC.